This T cell receptor (beta chain) stems from a study of OX40 agonist ivuxolimab in advanced cancers. The wider study: Given to patients was ivuxolimab, an agonistic anti-OX40 (CD134) antibody.

With respect to this clone: The antigen remains undetermined.

The germline gives CDR1 ENHRY, CDR2 SYGVKD. V gave up 0 bases and J gave up 4 bases; unmatched junction bases: 11. CDR3 length: 19 amino acids. Whole-study findings and limits: Antigen specificity remained undetermined for the expanded peripheral T cells. Low normalized T-cell clonal expansion also characterized some of the nonresponders.

Patients had blood sampled at baseline and again on cycle 4 day 1 and cycle 7 day 1. Profiling relied on immunoSEQ multiplex PCR, and the TCRdb table lists in-frame clones only, not all of them. The sample includes about 50,000 clones, roughly 88% seen only once; the top ten take over 0.5%. The rearrangement uses TRBV10-3 and TRBJ2-5; 13 bases agree with TRBD2. The origin of this receptor is an adult with an advanced solid tumor such as melanoma, head and neck, liver or kidney cancer. Sequences were derived from CD4+ or CD8+ T cells sorted from blood, sampled in a trial of the OX40 agonist ivuxolimab. CDR3 DNA sequence: TGTGCCATCAGTGAGTCGATCGGACTAGCGGGAGATTTGACAGAGACCCAGTACTTC. Amino acids: CAISESIGLAGDLTETQYF.